The 25 T cell receptor beta chains listed next were all sequenced from one sample in a study of graft-versus-host responses after intestinal transplantation. Tissue from the graft was processed to free its intraepithelial and lamina propria lymphocytes. Repertoires were generated with immunoSEQ multiplex PCR, while TCRdb's copy carries only in-frame clones and drops some. Seen here are about 15,000 clones, roughly 79% observed once, and the top ten hold 7.8%. Sequenced here: ileum tissue, sampled almost 470 days after intestinal transplant. Source of these receptors: a human patient who received an intestinal transplant, so some T cells may come from the graft donor.

V is TRBV9 and J is TRBJ2-2; D unresolved. Germline values: CDR1 SGDLS, CDR2 YYNGEE. The CDR3 runs to 12 residues. Trimming pared 4 bases from V and 9 bases from J, leaving 10 bases between. The CDR3 coding sequence is TGTGCCAGCAGCCCCCGGAGCCGGGAGCTGTTTTTT. Translating it yields CASSPRSRELFF.

This clone was detected only once. The V gene is TRBV6-6, the J gene TRBJ2-5; D call uncertain. Trimming stripped 6 bases from V and 7 bases from J, with 9 bases between. The CDR3 contains 11 residues. The V gene's germline CDR1 is MNHNY and CDR2 SVGAGI (reference sequence). CDR3 amino acids: CASSQAGTQYF. CDR3 sequence (DNA): TGTGCCAGCAGCCAGGCCGGGACCCAGTACTTC.

The chain is built from TRBV5-8 and TRBJ2-5; 11 bases are shared with TRBD2. The germline V gene encodes CDR1 SGHTS and CDR2 YDEGEE. There are 16 residues in the CDR3. Trimming at V came to 0 bases and at J to 2 bases, leaving 3 bases not matched to a gene. The CDR3 nucleotides read TGTGCCAGCAGCTTGGGGTCTAGCGGGGGGCAAGAGACCCAGTACTTC. Translation gives CASSLGSSGGQETQYF.

Notes on this clone: The junction shows a germline mismatch at one end, possibly a read error. J is TRBJ1-2 and V is TRBV7-9; D uncertain. Looked up from germline, CDR1 is SEHNR and CDR2 is FQNEAQ (reference sequence). The CDR3 length is 13 residues. This CDR3 reads CASSSRANYGHTF. The CDR3 nucleotides are TGTGCCAGCAGCTCTAGAGCTAACTATGGCCACACCTTC.

The chain recombines TRBV23-1 with TRBJ1-5; 7 nucleotides align to TRBD1. TRBV23-1 is an open reading frame, and its role is uncertain. The V and J ends lost 9 bases and 4 bases, in that order; junction bases with no gene match: 3. This CDR3 is built from 12 residues. The DNA for the CDR3 is TGCGCCAGGACAGGGCCAAATCAGCCCCAGCATTTT. Its protein is CARTGPNQPQHF.

The chain uses TRBV7-8 and TRBJ2-2; D possibly corresponds to TRBD1 (5 bases). Trimming cost V 5 bases and J 8 bases, with 9 bases left between them. The CDR3 is 12 residues long. Germline V gene sequence: CDR1 SGHVS, CDR2 FQNEAQ. The CDR3 sequence is CASSAHRGELFF. CDR3 in DNA: TGTGCCAGCAGCGCCCACAGGGGGGAGCTGTTTTTT.

This clone was detected once. The DNA for the CDR3 is TGTGCCAGCTCAATGGGACAGGGCCATAATTCACCCCTCCACTTT. Translation gives CASSMGQGHNSPLHF. The genes are TRBV18 and TRBJ1-6; TRBD1 matches at 9 bases. The CDR3 contains 15 residues. The V and J ends lost 5 bases and 5 bases, in that order; junction bases with no gene match: 4. The germline CDR1 and CDR2 sequences are KGHSH and LQKENI.

This sequence joins TRBV27 and TRBJ2-5; TRBD1 is a possible D gene (5 bases). The DNA end favors TRBJ2-7, so the J call may be wrong. CDR3 length equals 15 residues. Germline assignment: CDR1 MNHEY and CDR2 SMNVEV (reference sequence). The chain's CDR3 is CASSFGPTETYEQYF. The CDR3 DNA sequence: TGTGCCAGCAGTTTTGGCCCGACAGAGACCTACGAGCAGTACTTC.

The chain couples TRBV5-8 to TRBJ2-5; 8 nucleotides agree with TRBD1. Germline loops: CDR1 SGHTS, CDR2 YDEGEE. The CDR3 length is 13 residues. V trimming: 3 bases; J trimming: 11 bases; junction bases outside the gene matches: 9. CDR3 protein: CASSSQGAQEQYF. The CDR3 DNA is TGTGCCAGCAGCTCGCAGGGGGCGCAGGAGCAGTACTTC. Using reference TRBV5-8 and TRBJ2-5 for the parts outside the CDR3, the full variable domain is EAGVTQSPTHLIKTRGQQATLRCSPISGHTSVYWYQQALGLGLQFLLWYDEGEERNRGNFPPRFSGRQFPNYSSELNVNALELEDSALYLCASSSQGAQEQYFGPGTRLLVL.

This clone was seen a single time. The chain recombines TRBV13 with TRBJ1-1; no clear D gene. V was cut by 5 bases and J by 0 bases, with 4 bases left in between. CDR3 length equals 12 residues. The V gene's germline CDR1 is PRHDT and CDR2 FYEKMQ (reference sequence). CDR3 residues: CASSGMNTEAFF. In nucleotides, the CDR3 is TGTGCCAGCAGCGGTATGAACACTGAAGCTTTCTTT.

V and J are TRBV5-6 and TRBJ2-5; 8 bases are shared with TRBD2. The germline V gene encodes CDR1 SGHDT and CDR2 YYEEEE. The CDR3 has 14 amino acids. Trimming at V came to 5 bases and at J to 5 bases, leaving 8 bases not matched to a gene. CDR3 amino acids: CASREGLVGETQYF. The CDR3 DNA reads TGTGCCAGCAGGGAGGGACTAGTCGGGGAGACCCAGTACTTC. Full variable domain (rest looked up from reference TRBV5-6 and TRBJ2-5): DAGVTQSPTHLIKTRGQQVTLRCSPKSGHDTVSWYQQALGQGPQFIFQYYEEEERQRGNFPDRFSGHQFPNYSSELNVNALLLGDSALYLCASREGLVGETQYFGPGTRLLVL.

The rearrangement links TRBV6-6 to TRBJ1-1; possible D gene TRBD1, 5 bases. V was cut by 5 bases and J by 5 bases, with 9 bases left in between. This CDR3 region has 12 residues. Germline V gives CDR1 MNHNY, CDR2 SVGAGI (reference sequence). The CDR3 DNA reads as TGTGCCAGCAGTAACGGGGGGACTGAAGCTTTCTTT. This translates into CASSNGGTEAFF.

On this clone itself: The junction and the germline gene differ at one end; a read error may be behind it. The chain recombines TRBV7-7 with TRBJ2-5; 9 positions agree with TRBD2. Germline loops: CDR1 SSHAT, CDR2 FNYEAQ (reference sequence). CDR3 length equals 15 residues. In nucleotides, the CDR3 is TGTGCTAGCAGCAGACAGCGGGGGGCCAGAGAGACCCAGTACTTC. This sequence encodes CASSRQRGARETQYF.

This sequence joins TRBV19 and TRBJ1-2, with D unresolved. Trimming took 10 bases from V and 5 from J, leaving 14 bases between them. Germline V gives CDR1 LNHDA, CDR2 SQIVND (reference sequence). The CDR3 contains 12 residues. Written as DNA, the CDR3 is TGTGCCACCGGTGGGGTTAGGTATGGCTACACCTTC. This codes for CATGGVRYGYTF.

The chain combines TRBV6-5 with TRBJ2-2; the D gene could be TRBD1 or TRBD2 (5 bases each). Germline V CDR1 and CDR2: MNHEY, SVGAGI. Trimming removed 2 bases from V and 0 bases from J, with 10 bases in between. This CDR3 region has 16 residues. CDR3 protein: CASSYEGFANTGELFF. The CDR3 DNA follows: TGTGCCAGCAGTTACGAGGGGTTCGCGAACACCGGGGAGCTGTTTTTT.

The rearrangement joins TRBV6-5 to TRBJ2-7, with unresolved D. The length of the CDR3 is 15 residues. CDR1 and CDR2 from the germline V gene are MNHEY and SVGAGI. Trimming cost V 0 bases and J 4 bases, with 13 bases left between them. CDR3 sequence reads: CASSYSGPRAYEQYF. CDR3 sequence (DNA): TGTGCCAGCAGTTACTCCGGCCCCCGGGCATACGAGCAGTACTTC.

V gene TRBV12-5 combines with J gene TRBJ1-1; no reliable D call. The germline CDR1 and CDR2 sequences are LGHNT and FRNRAP. The CDR3 runs 11 residues. Trimming removed 6 bases from V and 0 bases from J, with 2 bases in between. The CDR3 sequence is CASGLNTEAFF. For the CDR3, the DNA is TGTGCTAGTGGGTTGAACACTGAAGCTTTCTTT.

The chain uses TRBV14 and TRBJ1-6; D may be TRBD1 (5 bases). This CDR3 spans 13 amino acids. Germline lookup yields CDR1 SGHDN and CDR2 FVKESK. Trimming took 5 bases from V and 8 from J, leaving 10 bases between them. The CDR3, as DNA: TGTGCCAGCAGCTGGGGGGGTTATTCACCCCTCCACTTT. This encodes CASSWGGYSPLHF.

The V and J genes are TRBV6-1 and TRBJ1-5; D remains ambiguous. Germline CDR1 and CDR2: MNHNS and SASEGT. CDR3 length: 12 residues. V dropped 1 base and J dropped 6 bases, with 4 bases sitting between them. The CDR3 loop reads CASSEVGQPQHF. CDR3 coding DNA: TGTGCCAGCAGTGAAGTGGGTCAGCCCCAGCATTTT.

The chain joins TRBV6-1 to TRBJ1-5, with D possibly TRBD1 on 5 matching bases. The CDR3 extends over 14 amino acids. Trimming removed 5 bases at V and 4 bases at J, with 12 bases between. Germline lookup yields CDR1 MNHNS and CDR2 SASEGT. CDR3 region: CASSSGTENQPQHF. CDR3 sequence (DNA): TGTGCCAGCAGTTCCGGGACGGAAAATCAGCCCCAGCATTTT.

The chain joins TRBV2 to TRBJ1-1; D gene unclear. Germline CDR1 reads SNHLY; CDR2 reads FYNNEI. CDR3 length: 12 amino acids. Trimming took off 3 bases at V and 6 bases at J, with 8 bases between the two ends. CDR3 DNA: TGTGCCAGCAGTGATGGGCAGCCTGAAGCTTTCTTT. Translation gives CASSDGQPEAFF.

This chain uses TRBV28 with TRBJ1-2; no clear D. The length of the CDR3 is 13 residues. V lost 3 bases and J 6 bases, leaving 11 bases between the germline ends. The germline V gene encodes CDR1 MDHEN and CDR2 SYDVKM. The CDR3 DNA follows: TGTGCCAGCAGTTTTCGGAGGGTTGATGGCTACACCTTC. Translating gives CASSFRRVDGYTF.

The gene calls are TRBV6-1 and TRBJ2-7; possibly TRBD1 or TRBD2 for D (6 bases each). The CDR3 totals 16 residues. The germline V and J ends were trimmed by 2 bases and 5 bases, with 19 bases remaining between them. Germline CDR1 is MNHNS and CDR2 is SASEGT. CDR3 residues: CASSETPGEGGHEQYF. The CDR3 nucleotides read TGTGCCAGCAGTGAAACTCCGGGAGAGGGGGGCCACGAGCAGTACTTC.

The chain joins TRBV2 to TRBJ1-5; D is possibly TRBD1 (6 bases). Germline V CDR1 and CDR2: SNHLY, FYNNEI. Between the trimmed V and J ends, which lost 10 bases and 2 bases, there was a span of 18 bases. This CDR3 comprises 15 residues. In DNA form, the CDR3 reads TGTGCCACCCGGCTTGGGGGCACGGGCAATCAGCCCCAGCATTTT. As protein: CATRLGGTGNQPQHF.

V usage is TRBV2 and J usage is TRBJ1-6; a possible D gene is TRBD1 (6 bases). Germline V lookup: CDR1 SNHLY, CDR2 FYNNEI. V was shortened by 3 bases and J by 0 bases, with 6 bases between the two germline ends. The CDR3 is made up of 15 amino acids. Here the CDR3 reads CASSEDSSYNSPLHF. CDR3 bases: TGTGCCAGCAGTGAGGACAGCTCCTATAATTCACCCCTCCACTTT.